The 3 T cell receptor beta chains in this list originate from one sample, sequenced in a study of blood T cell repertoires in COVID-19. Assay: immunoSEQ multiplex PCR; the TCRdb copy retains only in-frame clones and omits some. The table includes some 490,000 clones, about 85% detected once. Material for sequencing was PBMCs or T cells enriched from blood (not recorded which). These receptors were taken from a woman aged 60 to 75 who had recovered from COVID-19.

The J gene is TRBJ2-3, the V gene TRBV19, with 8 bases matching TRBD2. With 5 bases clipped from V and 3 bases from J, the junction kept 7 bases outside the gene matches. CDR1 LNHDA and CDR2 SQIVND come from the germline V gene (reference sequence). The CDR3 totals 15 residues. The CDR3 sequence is CASSWGLGWTDTQYF. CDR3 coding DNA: TGTGCCAGTAGTTGGGGACTAGGATGGACAGATACGCAGTATTTT. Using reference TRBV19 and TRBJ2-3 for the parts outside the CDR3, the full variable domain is DGGITQSPKYLFRKEGQNVTLSCEQNLNHDAMYWYRQDPGQGLRLIYYSQIVNDFQKGDIAEGYSVSREKKESFPLTVTSAQKNPTAFYLCASSWGLGWTDTQYFGPGTRLTVL.

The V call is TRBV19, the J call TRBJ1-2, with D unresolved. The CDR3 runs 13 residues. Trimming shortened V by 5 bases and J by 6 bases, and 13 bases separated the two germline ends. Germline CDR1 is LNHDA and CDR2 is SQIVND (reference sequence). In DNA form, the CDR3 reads TGTGCCAGTAGTGTCGGGAGGCTTGATGGCTACACCTTC. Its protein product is CASSVGRLDGYTF.

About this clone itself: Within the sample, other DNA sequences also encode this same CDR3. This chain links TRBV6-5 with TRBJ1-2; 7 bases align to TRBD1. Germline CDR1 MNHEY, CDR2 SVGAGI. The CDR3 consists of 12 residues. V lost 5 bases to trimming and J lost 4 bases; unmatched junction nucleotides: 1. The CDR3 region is CASSRQGYGYTF. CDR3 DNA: TGTGCCAGCAGTCGACAGGGCTATGGCTACACCTTC.